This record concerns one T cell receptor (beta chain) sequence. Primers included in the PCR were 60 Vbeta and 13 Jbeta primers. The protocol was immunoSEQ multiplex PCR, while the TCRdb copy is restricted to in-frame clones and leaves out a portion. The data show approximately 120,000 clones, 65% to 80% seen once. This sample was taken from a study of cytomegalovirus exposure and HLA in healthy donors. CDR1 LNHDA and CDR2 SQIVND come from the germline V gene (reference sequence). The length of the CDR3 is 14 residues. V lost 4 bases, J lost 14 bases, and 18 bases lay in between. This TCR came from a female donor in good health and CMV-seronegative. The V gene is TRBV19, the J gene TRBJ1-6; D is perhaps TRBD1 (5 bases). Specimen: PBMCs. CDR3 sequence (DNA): TGTGCCAGTAGTACCGGGCTTGGGGGGTTGGCCCTCCACTTT. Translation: CASSTGLGGLALHF.